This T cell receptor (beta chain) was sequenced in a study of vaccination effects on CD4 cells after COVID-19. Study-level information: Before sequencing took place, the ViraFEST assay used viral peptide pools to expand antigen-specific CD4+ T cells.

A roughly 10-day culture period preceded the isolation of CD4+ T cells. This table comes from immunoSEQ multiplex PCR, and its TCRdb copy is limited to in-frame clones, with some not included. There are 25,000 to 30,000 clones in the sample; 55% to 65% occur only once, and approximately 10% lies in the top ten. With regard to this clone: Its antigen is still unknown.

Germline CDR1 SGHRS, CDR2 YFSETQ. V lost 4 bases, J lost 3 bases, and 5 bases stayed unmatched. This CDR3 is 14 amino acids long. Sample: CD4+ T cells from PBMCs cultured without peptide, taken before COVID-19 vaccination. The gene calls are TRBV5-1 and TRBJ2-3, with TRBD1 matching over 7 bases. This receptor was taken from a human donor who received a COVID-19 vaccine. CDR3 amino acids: CASSPGQETDTQYF. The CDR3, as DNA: TGCGCCAGCAGCCCCGGACAGGAGACAGATACGCAGTATTTT.